This T cell receptor beta chain is from a study of cytomegalovirus exposure and HLA in healthy donors. At the level of the study: A prior study identified 117 million unique TCR beta sequences from 200 million or so T cells. From HLA-typed donors, an early data release held approximately 85 million unique TCRs. Study-wide results and limits: Rarity characterized most TCR sequences, yet some public TCRs appeared in many donors. 87-base-pair reads could not separate some V segments, including TRBV6-2 and TRBV6-3.

This clone was seen only a few times. The target antigen is unknown. The V end lost 0 bases, the J end lost 5 bases, and 11 bases lay between the germline ends. The CDR3 has 15 residues. The PCR was carried out with 60 Vbeta primers and 13 Jbeta primers. Produced via immunoSEQ multiplex PCR; TCRdb's table is partial and in-frame only. The sample holds about 130,000 clones, 80% seen once. Sequenced sample: PBMCs. V gene TRBV5-3 combines with J gene TRBJ2-2; D is possibly TRBD2 (5 bases). TRBV5-3 is an open reading frame, and its role is uncertain. This TCR derives from a man aged 25 to 40 in good health and CMV-seronegative. The CDR3 loop is CARSLVSWRTGELFF. Here the CDR3 DNA reads TGTGCCAGAAGCTTGGTTAGCTGGAGGACCGGGGAGCTGTTTTTT.